The entry below gives a single T cell receptor beta chain sequence along with its context. Its cognate antigen is unknown. In the study's own analysis: A papillary thyroid cancer distant-metastasis classifier was built from CDR3 differences across clinicopathological groups. MiXCR reprocessed the PCR reads for TCRdb. The V and J calls were determined by TCRdb, not by the authors. The data hold roughly 38,000 clones, with 9% to 13% observed a single time. Nobody among the patients had been given any treatment before thyroid surgery. This sample is part of a study of metastatic and nonmetastatic thyroid tumors. Study background: Where malignant and benign thyroid patients were concerned, repertoires were compared across blood and tumor or nodule tissue. The study, taken as a whole, reports: Malignant thyroid tumors reportedly had TCR beta diversity that was significantly higher than in benign nodules, in blood and tumor.

This CDR3 has 14 amino acids. In germline, CDR1 is SGHAT, CDR2 FQDESV (reference sequence). Trimming took 9 bases from V and 1 from J, leaving 13 bases between them. Sequenced: blood. The chain joins TRBV11-1 to TRBJ1-3; D remains unclear. This TCR derives from a male donor with papillary thyroid cancer or a benign thyroid nodule (not recorded which). Some clones in this sample may be carry-over from other donors' samples. The CDR3 nucleotides read TGTGCCAGGTGCTTAGCGACATCTGGAAACACCATATATTTT. Translation gives CARCLATSGNTIYF.